The clone carrying this T cell receptor beta chain appeared a few times. Its specificity is not known. TCRdb reprocessed the RT-PCR reads with MiXCR, giving one entry per CDR3 protein. The data contain about 480,000 distinct CDR3 sequences, 25% of them singletons. The record originates from a study of response to subunit inactivated influenza vaccine. Whole-study findings and limits: Few new T cells, the authors suggested, are recruited by each seasonal influenza vaccination.

This CDR3 is built from 13 residues. The V gene's germline CDR1 is MNHNY and CDR2 SVGAGI (reference sequence). V lost 7 bases and J 2 bases, leaving 11 bases between the germline ends. The sequencing here drew on CD4+ T cells sorted from PBMCs, taken more than 4 days after vaccination. The chain carries TRBV6-6 and TRBJ2-5; TRBD1 is a possible D gene (6 bases). The receptor's source is a man in his fifties or sixties who received an inactivated influenza vaccine. The CDR3, as DNA: TGTGCCAGCACCGGACAGATACAAGAGACCCAGTACTTC. As protein: CASTGQIQETQYF.